Listed below are T cell receptor beta chains from one sample, sequenced in a study of cytomegalovirus exposure and HLA in healthy donors. The table came from immunoSEQ multiplex PCR; TCRdb's copy has only in-frame clones and leaves some out. This sample has roughly 100,000 clones; approximately 79% occur once, and the top ten carry 4%. Material for sequencing was PBMCs. The receptor set was obtained from a man in his fifties or sixties in good health and CMV-seropositive. Both conserved end residues are part of each CDR3. A D gene is named only where the DNA matches it firmly. Size values are once, few and many counts, or a class for expanded clones, and some rows have none.

-,TRBV6-4,TRBJ2-3,TRBD2,TGTGCCAGCAGTCCATCCGGGACTAGCGGGAGCTTGGACACAGATACGCAGTATTTT,CASSPSGTSGSLDTDTQYF
-,TRBV5-1,TRBJ2-1,TRBD2,TGCGCCAGCAGGTTATCGCTAGCGGAGGGGAATGAGCAGTTCTTC,CASRLSLAEGNEQFF
-,TRBV28,TRBJ2-1,-,TGTGCCTCCGTTAGCGAGGCGATCAATGAGCAGTTCTTC,CASVSEAINEQFF
-,TRBV9,TRBJ2-7,TRBD2,TGTGCCAGCAGCTTCGGGACTAGCGGGCCCTACGAGCAGTACTTC,CASSFGTSGPYEQYF
-,TRBV28,TRBJ2-7,-,TGTGCCAGCAGCGACACATGGGTGGCAGTCTACGAGCAGTACTTC,CASSDTWVAVYEQYF
-,TRBV5-4,TRBJ2-7,TRBD1,TGTGCCAGCAGCTCACAGGGGGCCAAGGGCGAGCAGTACTTC,CASSSQGAKGEQYF
-,TRBV10-3,TRBJ2-1,TRBD2,TGTGCCATCAGTGAGTCGATTGGGACTAGCGGGAGCAGGGCCTACAATGAGCAGTTCTTC,CAISESIGTSGSRAYNEQFF
-,TRBV6-4,TRBJ2-2,-,TGTGCCAGATCTAGGGGGGGTCTGTTTTTT,CARSRGGLFF
-,TRBV5-1,TRBJ2-7,-,TGCGCCAGCAGCTTGGTTGTCTACTCCTACGAGCAGTACTTC,CASSLVVYSYEQYF
-,TRBV9,TRBJ2-7,TRBD2,TGTGCCAGCAGCGTAACTCAGCGGGAGGGCCGAAACGAGCAGTACTTC,CASSVTQREGRNEQYF
-,TRBV7-2,TRBJ1-2,-,TGTGCCAGCAGCTCTCAATCGTCGGGGGTGGGCTACACCTTC,CASSSQSSGVGYTF
-,TRBV7-8,TRBJ2-5,-,TGTGCCAGCAGCTTTGGCATCCCAACGCAAGAGACCCAGTACTTC,CASSFGIPTQETQYF
-,TRBV30,TRBJ2-3,-,TGTGCCTGGAGTGTTGCCAGCGGGTACACAGATACGCAGTATTTT,CAWSVASGYTDTQYF
-,TRBV18,TRBJ2-7,-,TGTGCCAGCTCACGATCCTACGAGCAGTACTTC,CASSRSYEQYF
-,TRBV28,TRBJ2-5,TRBD2,TGTGCCAGCGCACAGGGGACTAGCGGGAGAGGACAAGAGACCCAGTACTTC,CASAQGTSGRGQETQYF
-,TRBV28,TRBJ2-1,TRBD2,TGTGCCAGCAGTACTACCGGGGTGGAGCGGGATCTTGAGCAGTTCTTC,CASSTTGVERDLEQFF
few,TRBV6-6,TRBJ1-5,-,TGTGCCACTAAGACAGTAAATCAGCCCCAGCATTTT,CATKTVNQPQHF
-,TRBV28,TRBJ2-2,TRBD1,TGTGCCAGCAGTTTAGGACAGGGGACCGGCCGGGAGCTGTTTTTT,CASSLGQGTGRELFF
-,TRBV6-5,TRBJ2-7,TRBD2,TGTGCCAGCAAATTAGGTCTAGCGGGATTCTACGAGCAGTACTTC,CASKLGLAGFYEQYF
-,TRBV15,TRBJ1-4,-,TGTGCCACCGGACGAGGGGGAAGCTTAAATGAAAAACTGTTTTTT,CATGRGGSLNEKLFF
-,TRBV19,TRBJ1-5,-,TGTGCCAGTAGTGACTCATTCGACCAGCCCCAGCATTTT,CASSDSFDQPQHF
-,TRBV19,TRBJ2-1,TRBD2,TGTGCCAGTACCCGCGGGGCGGGGGGATACAATGAGCAGTTCTTC,CASTRGAGGYNEQFF